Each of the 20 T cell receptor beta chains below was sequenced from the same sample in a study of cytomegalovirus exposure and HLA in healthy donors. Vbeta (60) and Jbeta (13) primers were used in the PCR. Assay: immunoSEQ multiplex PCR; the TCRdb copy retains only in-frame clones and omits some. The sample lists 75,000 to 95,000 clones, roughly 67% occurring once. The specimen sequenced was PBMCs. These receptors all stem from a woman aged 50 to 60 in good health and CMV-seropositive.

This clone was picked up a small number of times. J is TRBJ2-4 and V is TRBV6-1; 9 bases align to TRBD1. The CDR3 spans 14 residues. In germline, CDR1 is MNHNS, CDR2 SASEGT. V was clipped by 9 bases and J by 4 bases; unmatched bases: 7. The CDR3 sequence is CASSRDREKNIQYF. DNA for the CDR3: TGTGCCAGTTCCCGGGACAGGGAGAAAAACATTCAGTACTTC.

Here the CDR3 DNA reads TGTGCCAGCAGCCCGGGACTAGCGGAACTCACCGGGGAGCTGTTTTTT. Translating gives CASSPGLAELTGELFF. The chain joins TRBV5-4 to TRBJ2-2; 11 bases are shared with TRBD2. The ends lost 4 bases at V and 4 bases at J; junction bases unmatched: 6. Germline values: CDR1 SGHNT, CDR2 YYREEE (reference sequence). CDR3 length: 16 amino acids.

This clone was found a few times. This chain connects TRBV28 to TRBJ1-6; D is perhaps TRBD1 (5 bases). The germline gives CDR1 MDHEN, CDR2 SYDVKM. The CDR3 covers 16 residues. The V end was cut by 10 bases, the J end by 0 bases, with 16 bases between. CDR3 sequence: CATIGDSSSYNSPLHF. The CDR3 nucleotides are TGTGCCACAATCGGGGACTCAAGCTCCTATAATTCACCCCTCCACTTT.

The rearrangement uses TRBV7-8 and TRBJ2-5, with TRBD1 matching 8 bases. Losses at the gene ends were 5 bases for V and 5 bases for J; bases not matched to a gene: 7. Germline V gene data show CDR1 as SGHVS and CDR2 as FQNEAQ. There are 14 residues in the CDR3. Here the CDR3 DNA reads TGTGCCAGCAGCCCACGGACAGGGCGGGAGACCCAGTACTTC. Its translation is CASSPRTGRETQYF.

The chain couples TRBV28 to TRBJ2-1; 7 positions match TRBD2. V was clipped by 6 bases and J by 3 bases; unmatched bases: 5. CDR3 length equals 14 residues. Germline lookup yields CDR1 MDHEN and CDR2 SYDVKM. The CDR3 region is CASSPGLDYNEQFF. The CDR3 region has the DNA TGTGCCAGCAGCCCTGGACTAGACTACAATGAGCAGTTCTTC.

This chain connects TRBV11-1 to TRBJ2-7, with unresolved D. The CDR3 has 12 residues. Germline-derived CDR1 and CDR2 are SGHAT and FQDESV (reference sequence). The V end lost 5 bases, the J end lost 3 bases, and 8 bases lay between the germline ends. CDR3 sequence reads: CASSPTNYEQYF. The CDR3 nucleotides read TGTGCCAGCAGCCCAACTAACTACGAGCAGTACTTC.

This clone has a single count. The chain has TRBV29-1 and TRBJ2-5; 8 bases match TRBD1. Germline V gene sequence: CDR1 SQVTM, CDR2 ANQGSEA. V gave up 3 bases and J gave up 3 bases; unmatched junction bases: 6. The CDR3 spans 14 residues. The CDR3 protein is CSVENGQGKETQYF. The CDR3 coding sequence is TGCAGCGTTGAGAACGGACAGGGCAAAGAGACCCAGTACTTC. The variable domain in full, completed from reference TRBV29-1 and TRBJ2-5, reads SAVISQKPSRDICQRGTSLTIQCQVDSQVTMMFWYRQQPGQSLTLIATANQGSEATYESGFVIDKFPISRPNLTFSTLTVSNMSPEDSSIYLCSVENGQGKETQYFGPGTRLLVL.

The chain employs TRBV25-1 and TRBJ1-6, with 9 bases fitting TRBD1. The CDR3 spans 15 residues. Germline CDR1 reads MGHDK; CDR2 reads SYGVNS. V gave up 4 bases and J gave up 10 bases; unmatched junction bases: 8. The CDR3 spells CASSATGTGISPLHF. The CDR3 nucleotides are TGTGCCAGCAGTGCCACCGGGACAGGGATCTCACCCCTCCACTTT.

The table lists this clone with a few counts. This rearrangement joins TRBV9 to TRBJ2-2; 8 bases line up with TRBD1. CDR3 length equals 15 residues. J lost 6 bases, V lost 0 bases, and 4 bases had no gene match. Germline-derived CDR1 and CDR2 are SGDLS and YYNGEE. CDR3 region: CASSVGQGISGELFF. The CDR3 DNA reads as TGTGCCAGCAGCGTAGGACAGGGGATCTCCGGGGAGCTGTTTTTT.

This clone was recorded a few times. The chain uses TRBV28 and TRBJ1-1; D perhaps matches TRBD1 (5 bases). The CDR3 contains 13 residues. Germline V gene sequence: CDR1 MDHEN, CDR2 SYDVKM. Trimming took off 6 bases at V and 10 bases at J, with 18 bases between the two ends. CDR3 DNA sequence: TGTGCCAGCAGGATACCCGAAGACAGAACAGCTTTCTTT. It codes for CASRIPEDRTAFF.

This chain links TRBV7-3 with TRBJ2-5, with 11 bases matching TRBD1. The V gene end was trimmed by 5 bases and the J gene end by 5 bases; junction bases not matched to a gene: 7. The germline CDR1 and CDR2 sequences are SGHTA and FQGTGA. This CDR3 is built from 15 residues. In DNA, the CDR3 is TGTGCCAGCAGCCCCGGACAGGGGGCCGTGGAGACCCAGTACTTC. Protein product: CASSPGQGAVETQYF.

In nucleotides, the CDR3 is TGCGCCAGCAGCTCCCCCCGGGCGGGGGGCCAAGAGACCCAGTACTTC. Amino acid sequence: CASSSPRAGGQETQYF. The chain combines TRBV5-1 with TRBJ2-5; 8 bases line up with TRBD2. Losses at the gene ends were 3 bases for V and 1 base for J; bases not matched to a gene: 8. Germline V gene sequence: CDR1 SGHRS, CDR2 YFSETQ. CDR3 length: 16 amino acids.

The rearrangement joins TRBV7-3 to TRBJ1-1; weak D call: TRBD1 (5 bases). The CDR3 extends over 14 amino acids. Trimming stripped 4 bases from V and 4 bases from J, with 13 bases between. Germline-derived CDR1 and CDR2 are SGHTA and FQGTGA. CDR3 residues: CASSSLGGSTEAFF. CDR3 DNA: TGTGCCAGCAGCTCGTTGGGGGGGAGCACTGAAGCTTTCTTT.

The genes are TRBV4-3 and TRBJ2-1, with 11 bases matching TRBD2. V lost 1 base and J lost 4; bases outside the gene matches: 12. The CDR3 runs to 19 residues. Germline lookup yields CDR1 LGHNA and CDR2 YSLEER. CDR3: CASSQGRSFGTSGYNEQFF. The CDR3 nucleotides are TGCGCCAGCAGCCAAGGGCGGTCCTTCGGGACTAGCGGATACAATGAGCAGTTCTTC.

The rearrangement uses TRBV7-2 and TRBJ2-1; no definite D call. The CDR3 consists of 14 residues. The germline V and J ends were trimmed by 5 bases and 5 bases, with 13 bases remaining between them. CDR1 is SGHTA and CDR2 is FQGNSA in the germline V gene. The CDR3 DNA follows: TGTGCCAGCAGCCGCCTATTCGGTAACAATGAGCAGTTCTTC. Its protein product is CASSRLFGNNEQFF.

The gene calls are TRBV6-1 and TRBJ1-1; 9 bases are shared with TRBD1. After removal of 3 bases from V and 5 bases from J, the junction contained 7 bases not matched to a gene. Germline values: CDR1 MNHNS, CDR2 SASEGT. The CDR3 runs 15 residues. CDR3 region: CASSDSGQGKTEAFF. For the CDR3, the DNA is TGTGCCAGCAGTGATTCTGGACAGGGGAAAACTGAAGCTTTCTTT.

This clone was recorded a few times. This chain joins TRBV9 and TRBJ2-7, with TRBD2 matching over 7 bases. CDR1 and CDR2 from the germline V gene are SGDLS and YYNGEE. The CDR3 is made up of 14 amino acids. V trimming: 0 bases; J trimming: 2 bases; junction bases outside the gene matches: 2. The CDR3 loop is CASSVGAGAYEQYF. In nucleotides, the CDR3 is TGTGCCAGCAGCGTAGGGGCGGGGGCCTACGAGCAGTACTTC.

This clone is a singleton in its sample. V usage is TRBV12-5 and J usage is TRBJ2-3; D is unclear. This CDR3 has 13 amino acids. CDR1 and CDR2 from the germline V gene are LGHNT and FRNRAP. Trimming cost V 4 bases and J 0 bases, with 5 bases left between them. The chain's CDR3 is CASGSTSTDTQYF. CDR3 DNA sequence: TGTGCTAGTGGTTCAACTAGCACAGATACGCAGTATTTT.

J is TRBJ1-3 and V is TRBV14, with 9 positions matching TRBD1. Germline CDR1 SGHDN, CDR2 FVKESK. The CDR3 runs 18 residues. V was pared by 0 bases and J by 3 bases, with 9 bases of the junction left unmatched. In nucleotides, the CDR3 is TGTGCCAGCAGCCAAGATTATTATGGACAGGGGAGTGGAAACACCATATATTTT. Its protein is CASSQDYYGQGSGNTIYF.

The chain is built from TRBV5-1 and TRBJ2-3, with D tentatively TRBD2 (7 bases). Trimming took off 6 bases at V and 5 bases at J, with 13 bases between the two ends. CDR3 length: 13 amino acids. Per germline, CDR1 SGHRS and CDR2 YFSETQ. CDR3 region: CASTPGGQDTQYF. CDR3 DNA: TGCGCCAGCACCCCCGGGGGGCAAGATACGCAGTATTTT. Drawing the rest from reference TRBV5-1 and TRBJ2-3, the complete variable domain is KAGVTQTPRYLIKTRGQQVTLSCSPISGHRSVSWYQQTPGQGLQFLFEYFSETQRNKGNFPGRFSGRQFSNSRSEMNVSTLELGDSALYLCASTPGGQDTQYFGPGTRLTVL.